This T cell receptor beta chain was captured by sequencing in a study of blood T cell repertoires in COVID-19. Turning to the study itself: The analysed material was cDNA or gDNA that came from T cells, B-cell-depleted T cells, or PBMCs.

Trimming took 3 bases from V and 9 from J; bases not matched to a gene: 7. The CDR3 contains 13 residues. In the authors' workflow: Amplification of reference gene primers provided the estimated nucleated cell counts. Profiling relied on immunoSEQ multiplex PCR, and the TCRdb table lists in-frame clones only, not all of them. The V and J calls and the clone size are those of that table, but D and trimming were determined from the DNA. Counted here are about 210,000 clones, less than 85% occurring once; the ten biggest clones make up 7.2%. The clonotype originates from a woman in her sixties or seventies with acute or convalescent COVID-19. The genes are TRBV12-3 or TRBV12-4 and TRBJ2-7; the match to TRBD2 covers 8 bases. Sequenced sample: peripheral blood. CDR3 protein: CASSFGGGGPQYF. In DNA form, the CDR3 reads TGTGCCAGCAGTTTCGGGGGCGGGGGGCCGCAGTACTTC.